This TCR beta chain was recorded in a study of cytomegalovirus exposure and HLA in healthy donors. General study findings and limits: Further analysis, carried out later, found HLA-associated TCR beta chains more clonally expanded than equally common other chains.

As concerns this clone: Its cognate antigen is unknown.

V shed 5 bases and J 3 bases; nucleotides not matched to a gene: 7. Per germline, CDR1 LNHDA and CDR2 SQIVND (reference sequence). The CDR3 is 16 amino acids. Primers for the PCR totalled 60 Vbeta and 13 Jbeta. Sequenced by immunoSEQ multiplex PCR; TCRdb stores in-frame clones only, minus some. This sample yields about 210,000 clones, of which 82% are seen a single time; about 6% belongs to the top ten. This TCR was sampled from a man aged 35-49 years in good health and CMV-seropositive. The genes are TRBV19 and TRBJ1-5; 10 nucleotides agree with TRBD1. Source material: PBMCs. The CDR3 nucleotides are TGTGCCAGTAGTCTCCGGACAGGGGGTGCCAATCAGCCCCAGCATTTT. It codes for CASSLRTGGANQPQHF.